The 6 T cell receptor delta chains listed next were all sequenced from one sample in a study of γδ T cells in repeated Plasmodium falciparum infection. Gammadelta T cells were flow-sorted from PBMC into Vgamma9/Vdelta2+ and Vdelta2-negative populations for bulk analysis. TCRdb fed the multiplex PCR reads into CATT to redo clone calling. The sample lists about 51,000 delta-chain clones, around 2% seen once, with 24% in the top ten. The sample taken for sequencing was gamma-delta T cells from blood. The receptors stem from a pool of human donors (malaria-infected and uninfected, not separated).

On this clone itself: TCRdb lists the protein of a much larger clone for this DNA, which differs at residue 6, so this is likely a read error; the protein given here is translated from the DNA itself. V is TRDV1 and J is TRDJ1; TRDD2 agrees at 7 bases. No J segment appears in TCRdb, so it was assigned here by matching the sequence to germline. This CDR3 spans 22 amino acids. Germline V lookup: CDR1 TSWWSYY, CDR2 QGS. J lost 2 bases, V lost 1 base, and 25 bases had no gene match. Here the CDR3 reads CALGERYFPSLKTLGKTDKLIF. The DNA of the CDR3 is TGTGCTCTTGGGGAACGTTATTTTCCTTCCTTGAAAACTCTGGGCAAAACCGATAAACTCATCTTT.

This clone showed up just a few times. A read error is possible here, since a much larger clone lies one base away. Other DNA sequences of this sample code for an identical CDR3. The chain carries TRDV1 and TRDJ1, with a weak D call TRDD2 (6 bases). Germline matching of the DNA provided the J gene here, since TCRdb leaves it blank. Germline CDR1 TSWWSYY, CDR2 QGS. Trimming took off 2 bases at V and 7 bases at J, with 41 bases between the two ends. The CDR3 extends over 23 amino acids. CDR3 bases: TGTGCTCTTGGGGAAACTCACCGTGGGTACAGAATCCTACGCGCTGGAGACGAGGGTAAACTCATCTTT. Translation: CALGETHRGYRILRAGDEGKLIF.

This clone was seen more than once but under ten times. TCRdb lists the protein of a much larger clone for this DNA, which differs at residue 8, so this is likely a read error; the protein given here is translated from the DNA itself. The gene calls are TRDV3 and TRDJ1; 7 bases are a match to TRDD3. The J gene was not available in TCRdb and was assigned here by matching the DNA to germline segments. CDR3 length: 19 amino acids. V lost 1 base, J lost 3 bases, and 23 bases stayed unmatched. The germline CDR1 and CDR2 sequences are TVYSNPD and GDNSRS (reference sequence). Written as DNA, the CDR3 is TGTGCCTTTAAATTCCCCTACGTCTGGGGGCTCCGCTCCTCCGATAAACTCATCTTT. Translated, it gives CAFKFPYVWGLRSSDKLIF.

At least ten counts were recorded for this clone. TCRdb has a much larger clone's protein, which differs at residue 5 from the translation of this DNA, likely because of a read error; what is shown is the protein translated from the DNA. The CDR3 nucleotides read TGTGCTCTTGGGAGCCCCTACTGGGGGATTGGGGACACCGATAAACTCATCTTT. Encoded protein: CALGSPYWGIGDTDKLIF. This chain links TRDV1 with TRDJ1, with TRDD3 identical over 10 bases. The J gene is absent in TCRdb and was assigned here via DNA matching to germline. This CDR3 comprises 18 residues. Trimming took 5 bases from V and 0 from J; bases not matched to a gene: 12. Germline CDR1 is TSWWSYY and CDR2 is QGS.

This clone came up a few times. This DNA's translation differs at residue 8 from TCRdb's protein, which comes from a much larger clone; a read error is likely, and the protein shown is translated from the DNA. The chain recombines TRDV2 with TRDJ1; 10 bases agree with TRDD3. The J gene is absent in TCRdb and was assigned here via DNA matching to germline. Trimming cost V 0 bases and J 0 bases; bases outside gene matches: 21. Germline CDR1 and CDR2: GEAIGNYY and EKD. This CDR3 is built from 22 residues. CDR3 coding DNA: TGTGCCTGTGACACCGTCGTATGCACTGGGGGATCCCCCGAAAAGTACACCGATAAACTCATCTTT. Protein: CACDTVVCTGGSPEKYTDKLIF.

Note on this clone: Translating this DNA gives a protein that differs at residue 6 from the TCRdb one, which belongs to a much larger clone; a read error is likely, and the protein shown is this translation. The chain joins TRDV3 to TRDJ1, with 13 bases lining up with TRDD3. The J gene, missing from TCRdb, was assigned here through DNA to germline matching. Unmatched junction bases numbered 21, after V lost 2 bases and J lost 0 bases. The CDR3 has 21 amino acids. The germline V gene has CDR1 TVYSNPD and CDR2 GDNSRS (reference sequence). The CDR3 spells CAFSFPRAYWGIRSYTDKLIF. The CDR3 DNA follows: TGTGCCTTTTCCTTCCCACGGGCATACTGGGGGATACGCTCGTACACCGATAAACTCATCTTT.